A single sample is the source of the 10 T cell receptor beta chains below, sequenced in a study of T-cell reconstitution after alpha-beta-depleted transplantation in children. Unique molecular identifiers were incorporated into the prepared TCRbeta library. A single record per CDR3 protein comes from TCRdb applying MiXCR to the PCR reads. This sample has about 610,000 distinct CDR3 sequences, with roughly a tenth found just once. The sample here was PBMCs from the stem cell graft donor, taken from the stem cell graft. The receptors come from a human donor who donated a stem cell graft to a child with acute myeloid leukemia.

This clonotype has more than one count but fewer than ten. The DNA of the CDR3 is TGCAGTGCTAGAGATGCTGGGCGGCTAGAGACCCAGTACTTC. It yields the protein CSARDAGRLETQYF. The chain has TRBV20-1 and TRBJ2-5; D is unresolved. This CDR3 comprises 14 residues. Germline CDR1 DFQATT, CDR2 SNEGSKA (reference sequence). V shed 0 bases and J shed 4 bases, with 12 bases lying between them.

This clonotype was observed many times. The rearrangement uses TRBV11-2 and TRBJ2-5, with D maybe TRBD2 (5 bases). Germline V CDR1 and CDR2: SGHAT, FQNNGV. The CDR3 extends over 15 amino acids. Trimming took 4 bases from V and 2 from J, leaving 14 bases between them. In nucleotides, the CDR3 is TGTGCCAGCAGCTCTTTGCTAGCTGATCAAGAGACCCAGTACTTC. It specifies CASSSLLADQETQYF.

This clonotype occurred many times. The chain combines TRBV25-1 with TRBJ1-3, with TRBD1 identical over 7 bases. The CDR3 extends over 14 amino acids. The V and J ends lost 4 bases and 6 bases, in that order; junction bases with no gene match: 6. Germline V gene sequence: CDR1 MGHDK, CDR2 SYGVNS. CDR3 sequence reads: CASSGTGTANTIYF. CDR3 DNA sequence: TGTGCCAGCAGTGGCACCGGGACAGCAAACACCATATATTTT. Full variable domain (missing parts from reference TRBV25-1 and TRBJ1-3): EADIYQTPRYLVIGTGKKITLECSQTMGHDKMYWYQQDPGMELHLIHYSYGVNSTEKGDLSSESTVSRIRTEHFPLTLESARPSHTSQYLCASSGTGTANTIYFGEGSWLTVV.

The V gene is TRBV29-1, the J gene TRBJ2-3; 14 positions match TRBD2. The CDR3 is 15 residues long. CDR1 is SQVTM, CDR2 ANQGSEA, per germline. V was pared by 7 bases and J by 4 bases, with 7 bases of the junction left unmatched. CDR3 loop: CSAQGLAGGSDTQYF. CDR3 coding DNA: TGCAGCGCGCAAGGACTAGCGGGAGGATCAGATACGCAGTATTTT.

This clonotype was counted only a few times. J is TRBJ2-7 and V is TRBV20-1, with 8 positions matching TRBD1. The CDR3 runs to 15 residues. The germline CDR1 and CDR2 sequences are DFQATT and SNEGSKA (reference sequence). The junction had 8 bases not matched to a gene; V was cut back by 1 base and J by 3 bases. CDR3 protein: CSARAPQGVSYEQYF. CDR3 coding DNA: TGCAGTGCTAGAGCGCCACAGGGGGTGAGCTACGAGCAGTACTTC.

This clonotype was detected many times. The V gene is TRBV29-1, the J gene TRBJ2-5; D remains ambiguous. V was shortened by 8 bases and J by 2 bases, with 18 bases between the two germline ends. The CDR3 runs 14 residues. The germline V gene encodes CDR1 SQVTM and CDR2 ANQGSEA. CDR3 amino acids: CSYCPPGIQETQYF. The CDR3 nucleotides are TGCAGCTACTGTCCCCCAGGCATTCAAGAGACCCAGTACTTC.

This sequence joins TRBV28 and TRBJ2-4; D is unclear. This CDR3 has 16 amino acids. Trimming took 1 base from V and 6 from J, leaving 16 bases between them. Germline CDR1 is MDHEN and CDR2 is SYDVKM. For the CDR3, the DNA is TGTGCCAGCAGTTTATTCCAGATTGGTGCCCCAAACATTCAGTACTTC. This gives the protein CASSLFQIGAPNIQYF.

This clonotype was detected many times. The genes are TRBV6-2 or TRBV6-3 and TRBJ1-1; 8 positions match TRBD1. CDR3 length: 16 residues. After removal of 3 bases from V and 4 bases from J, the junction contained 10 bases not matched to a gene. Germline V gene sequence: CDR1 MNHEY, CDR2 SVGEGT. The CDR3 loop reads CASSYESGGPGTEAFF. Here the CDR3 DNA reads TGTGCCAGCAGTTATGAGTCAGGGGGCCCGGGCACTGAAGCTTTCTTT.

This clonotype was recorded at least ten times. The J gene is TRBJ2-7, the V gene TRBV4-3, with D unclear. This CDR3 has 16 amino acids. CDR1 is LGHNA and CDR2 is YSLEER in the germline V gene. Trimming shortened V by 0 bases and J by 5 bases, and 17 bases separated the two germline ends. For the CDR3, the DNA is TGCGCCAGCAGCCAAGAATCGTCTGGTGGGTACGACGAGCAGTACTTC. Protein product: CASSQESSGGYDEQYF.

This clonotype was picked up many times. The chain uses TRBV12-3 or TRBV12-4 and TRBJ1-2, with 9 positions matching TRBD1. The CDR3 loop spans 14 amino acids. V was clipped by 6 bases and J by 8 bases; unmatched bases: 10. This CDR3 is CASRGQGLEIGYTF. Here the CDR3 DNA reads TGTGCCAGCAGGGGACAGGGACTCGAAATAGGCTACACCTTC.